The rows below give T cell receptor beta chains drawn from one sample of a study of T-cell memory formation after mild COVID-19. TCRdb reprocessed the 5' RACE reads with MiXCR, giving one entry per CDR3 protein. The profile shows roughly 370,000 distinct CDR3 sequences, 15% to 20% of them singletons. The source material was PBMCs or a T cell subset sorted from them (not recorded which). The receptors were gathered from a man aged 18 to 35 who had mild COVID-19 (a few samples of this study predate the infection). Cell type and time point are not known. The CDR3 runs from the conserved cysteine through the conserved F or W. Fields, in order: clone size, D gene, V gene, J gene, CDR3 DNA, CDR3 protein. A D gene is named only where the DNA matches it firmly. Only part of the rows carry a size: once, few, many, or a class if the clone is expanded.

few	.	TRBV28	TRBJ1-2	TGTGCCAGCAGCCCAACCACAGGATTCTATGGCTACACCTTC	CASSPTTGFYGYTF
many	TRBD2	TRBV4-1	TRBJ2-1	TGCGCCAGCAGCCAGAATCCTAGCGGGGGGTACAATGAGCAGTTCTTC	CASSQNPSGGYNEQFF
.	.	TRBV5-1	TRBJ2-3	TGCGCCAGCAGCTCCCAGACGGCAGATACGCAGTATTTT	CASSSQTADTQYF
few	.	TRBV7-2	TRBJ1-3	TGTGCCAGCAGCTTAAGCCGCTCTGGAAACACCATATATTTT	CASSLSRSGNTIYF
many	TRBD2	TRBV5-1	TRBJ2-1	TGCGCCAGCAGCACCGGCGGAGTAGCGGGGGGGCTGAACAATGAGCAGTTCTTC	CASSTGGVAGGLNNEQFF
few	.	TRBV27	TRBJ1-2	TGTGCCAGCAGTCGAAGCCCCCCTTTTCAATATGGCTACACCTTC	CASSRSPPFQYGYTF
few	.	TRBV6-2/TRBV6-3	TRBJ2-5	TGTGCCAGCAGTTACCCCCCACTCGGGTTTGAAATCGAGGAGACCCAGTACTTC	CASSYPPLGFEIEETQYF
few	TRBD2	TRBV20-1	TRBJ2-3	TGCAGTGCTAGTTTGGCGGGGGTTGCCACAGATACGCAGTATTTT	CSASLAGVATDTQYF
few	TRBD2	TRBV3-1	TRBJ2-7	TGTGCCAGCAGCCTTTTGGCGGGGGGGGGCCACGAGCAGTACTTC	CASSLLAGGGHEQYF
.	.	TRBV5-1	TRBJ2-7	TGCGCCAGCAGCTTGGGGACTGTCCGATACTCCTACGAGCAGTACTTC	CASSLGTVRYSYEQYF
.	.	TRBV20-1	TRBJ2-3	TGCAGTGCTAGAGATCTTGAGGGGGGCGCAGATACGCAGTATTTT	CSARDLEGGADTQYF
once	TRBD2	TRBV11-3	TRBJ2-5	TGTGCCAGCAGCCCAGGCGGGGCTAGCGGGGCGAAAGAGACCCAGTACTTC	CASSPGGASGAKETQYF
few	.	TRBV7-6	TRBJ1-2	TGTGCCAGCAGCTTGGGGGGATCCCCGTCCGCTAATGGCTACACCTTC	CASSLGGSPSANGYTF
.	.	TRBV5-6	TRBJ1-2	TGTGCCAGCACCCCCGGTGGAATTGGACATCCATGGGGCTACACCTTC	CASTPGGIGHPWGYTF
few	.	TRBV4-1	TRBJ1-1	TGCGCCAGCAGCCAAGGGGGGACCACTGAAGCTTTCTTT	CASSQGGTTEAFF
.	TRBD1	TRBV7-6	TRBJ2-1	TGTGCCAGCAGCTTCCGCCGGGACAGGAGCAATGAGCAGTTCTTC	CASSFRRDRSNEQFF
few	.	TRBV24-1	TRBJ2-3	TGTGCCACCAGTGAGACAGCAGGTACAGATACGCAGTATTTT	CATSETAGTDTQYF
.	.	TRBV9	TRBJ2-3	TGTGCCAGCAGCGTACGGGAGCGGGTTAGCACAGATACGCAGTATTTT	CASSVRERVSTDTQYF
few	.	TRBV20-1	TRBJ1-1	TGCAGTGCTGGGAGGACATACACTGAAGCTTTCTTT	CSAGRTYTEAFF
few	.	TRBV5-4	TRBJ1-2	TGTGCCAGCAGCTCCGGGGCGCCGGCCGCTAACTATGGCTACACCTTC	CASSSGAPAANYGYTF
few	.	TRBV7-3	TRBJ2-3	TGTGCCAGCAGCTCTAATGGGGTCACAGATACGCAGTATTTT	CASSSNGVTDTQYF
.	.	TRBV9	TRBJ2-1	TGTGCCAGCAGCGTGGGGGGGCATGAGCAGTTCTTC	CASSVGGHEQFF
few	.	TRBV11-2	TRBJ2-1	TGTGCCAGCAGCTTAGTTCAGATCAATGAGCAGTTCTTC	CASSLVQINEQFF
few	.	TRBV4-1	TRBJ2-3	TGCGCCAGCAGCCAAGATTTAGGAGGTACGCAGTATTTT	CASSQDLGGTQYF
.	TRBD2	TRBV5-4	TRBJ2-1	TGTGCCAGCAGCTTGGGGTTTGCGGGGGGGCCGGGTGAGCAGTTCTTC	CASSLGFAGGPGEQFF
few	.	TRBV4-2	TRBJ1-1	TGTGCCAGCAGCCAAGGACTTGGGGAGGGGCGGGAAACTGAAGCTTTCTTT	CASSQGLGEGRETEAFF
.	.	TRBV4-2	TRBJ1-2	TGTGCCAGCAGCCAAGCGGGGGTGGACTATGGCTACACCTTC	CASSQAGVDYGYTF
.	TRBD1	TRBV9	TRBJ2-4	TGTGCCAGCAGCCCCGGGACAGCTGTAGCCAAAAACATTCAGTACTTC	CASSPGTAVAKNIQYF
.	.	TRBV7-9	TRBJ1-1	TGTGCCAGCAGCCAACTAGAGGGCACTGAAGCTTTCTTT	CASSQLEGTEAFF
few	.	TRBV6-6	TRBJ1-2	TGTGCCAGCAGCCCAAAAGGAGGGGACAATGGCTACACCTTC	CASSPKGGDNGYTF
few	.	TRBV7-9	TRBJ1-2	TGTGCCAGCAGCTTGGGAAGCAGCCGCGACTTGAACTATGGCTACACCTTC	CASSLGSSRDLNYGYTF
few	.	TRBV10-3	TRBJ1-5	TGTGCCATCAGTGAGGTTTCAGGGCGCCAGCCCCAGCATTTT	CAISEVSGRQPQHF
.	.	TRBV28	TRBJ2-6	TGTGCCAGCAGGCCTGACGGGGGTGCTGGGGCCAACGTCCTGACTTTC	CASRPDGGAGANVLTF
many	TRBD1	TRBV7-2	TRBJ1-5	TGTGCCAGCAGCCACCCACAGGGGGCTCATCAGCCCCAGCATTTT	CASSHPQGAHQPQHF
few	TRBD2	TRBV7-9	TRBJ2-1	TGTGCCAGCAGCTTAAGCGGGGGGCGGGGTTATGAGCAGTTCTTC	CASSLSGGRGYEQFF
few	.	TRBV10-3	TRBJ2-1	TGTGCCATCAGTGAGTCCGCGTGGCACTACAATGAGCAGTTCTTC	CAISESAWHYNEQFF
.	.	TRBV6-2/TRBV6-3	TRBJ2-7	TGTGCCAGCAGTCCCCTGAATTACTACGAGCAGTACTTC	CASSPLNYYEQYF
.	TRBD2	TRBV4-2	TRBJ2-2	TGTGCCAGCAGCCAACTAGCGGGGGGGCCGCACGGGGAGCTGTTTTTT	CASSQLAGGPHGELFF
few	TRBD1	TRBV5-6	TRBJ1-5	TGTGCCAGCAGCTTTAACCCAGACAGGGGACTTTATAGCAATCAGCCCCAGCATTTT	CASSFNPDRGLYSNQPQHF
many	TRBD1	TRBV5-1	TRBJ2-5	TGTGCCAGCAGCTTAGGGACAGGGGGCCAAGAGACCCAGTACTTC	CASSLGTGGQETQYF
few	.	TRBV20-1	TRBJ1-2	TGCAGTGCTAGTCCCCCTGGGCACTATGGCTACACCTTC	CSASPPGHYGYTF
.	.	TRBV20-1	TRBJ1-2	TGCAGTGCTTCGGGACACTTAGACGGCTACACCTTC	CSASGHLDGYTF
many	.	TRBV5-1	TRBJ1-5	TGCGCCAGCAGCCCGGATAGCAATCAGCCCCAGCATTTT	CASSPDSNQPQHF
few	.	TRBV29-1	TRBJ1-1	TGCAGCTCGCGGGGCACGGACACTGAAGCTTTCTTT	CSSRGTDTEAFF
few	.	TRBV11-2	TRBJ2-1	TGTGCCAGCAGCTTAGCGGCAGCGCTACATGAGCAGTTCTTC	CASSLAAALHEQFF
.	TRBD1	TRBV20-1	TRBJ1-5	TGCAGTGCTACGGACAGGGGCAGCCAGCCCCAGCATTTT	CSATDRGSQPQHF